This T cell receptor beta chain stems from a study of identifying expanded T cells in peripheral blood. The protocol was immunoSEQ multiplex PCR, while the TCRdb copy is restricted to in-frame clones and leaves out a portion. The sample contains some 91,000 clones, 88% of which appear only once. Germline CDR1 and CDR2: MDHEN and SYDVKM. The CDR3 contains 12 residues. V was pared by 6 bases and J by 9 bases, with 8 bases of the junction left unmatched. V gene TRBV28 combines with J gene TRBJ2-7, with 7 bases that match TRBD2. The origin of this receptor is a person aged 18 to 69 in good health. Sequencing was carried out using blood. This chain's CDR3 is CASRGGKSAQYF. CDR3 bases: TGTGCCAGCAGGGGAGGGAAGTCTGCGCAGTACTTC.